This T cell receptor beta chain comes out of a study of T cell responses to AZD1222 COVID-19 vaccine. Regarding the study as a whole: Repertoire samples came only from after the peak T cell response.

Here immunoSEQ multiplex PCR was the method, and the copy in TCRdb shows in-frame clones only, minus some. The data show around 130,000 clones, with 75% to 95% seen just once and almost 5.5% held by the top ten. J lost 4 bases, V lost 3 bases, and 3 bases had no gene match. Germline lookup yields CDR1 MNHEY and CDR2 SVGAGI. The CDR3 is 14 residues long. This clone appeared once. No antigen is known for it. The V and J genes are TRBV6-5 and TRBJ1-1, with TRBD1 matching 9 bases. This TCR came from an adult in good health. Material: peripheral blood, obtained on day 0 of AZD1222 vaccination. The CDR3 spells CASSYTGGRTEAFF. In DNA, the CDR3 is TGTGCCAGCAGTTATACAGGGGGCCGCACTGAAGCTTTCTTT.